This T cell receptor beta chain emerged from a study of blood T cell repertoires in COVID-19. Study-level background: T cells, B-cell-depleted T cells, or PBMCs supplied cDNA or gDNA.

This CDR3 has 13 amino acids. The germline gives CDR1 SGHTA, CDR2 FQGTGA. The ends were cut back, 5 bases at V and 9 bases at J, with 11 bases in the middle. Original processing methods: Using reference gene primer amplification, nucleated cell counts were estimated. The table came from immunoSEQ multiplex PCR; TCRdb's copy has only in-frame clones and leaves some out. The V and J calls and the clone size are those of that table, but D and trimming were determined from the DNA. The table includes a few hundred thousand clones, 70% to 90% detected once. The chain combines TRBV7-3 with TRBJ1-6, with D perhaps matching TRBD1 (6 bases). The sequence was collected from a human donor in a cohort sampled during active COVID-19. Sequencing used peripheral blood. The CDR3: CASSPGGTSPLHF. The CDR3 region has the DNA TGTGCCAGCAGCCCGGGGGGCACTTCACCCCTCCACTTT.